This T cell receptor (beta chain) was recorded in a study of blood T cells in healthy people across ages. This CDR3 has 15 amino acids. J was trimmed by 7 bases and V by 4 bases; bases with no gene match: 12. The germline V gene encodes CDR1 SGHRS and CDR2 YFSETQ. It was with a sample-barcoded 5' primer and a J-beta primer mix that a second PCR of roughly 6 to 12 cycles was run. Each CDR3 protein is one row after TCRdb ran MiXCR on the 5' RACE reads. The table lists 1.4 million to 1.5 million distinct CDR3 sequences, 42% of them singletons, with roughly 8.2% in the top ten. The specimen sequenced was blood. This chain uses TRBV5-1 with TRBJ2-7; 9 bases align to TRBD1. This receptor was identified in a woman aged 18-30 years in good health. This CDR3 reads CASSQNPGQGWEQYF. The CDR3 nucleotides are TGCGCCAGCAGCCAGAATCCAGGACAGGGGTGGGAGCAGTACTTC. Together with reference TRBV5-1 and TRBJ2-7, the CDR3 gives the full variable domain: KAGVTQTPRYLIKTRGQQVTLSCSPISGHRSVSWYQQTPGQGLQFLFEYFSETQRNKGNFPGRFSGRQFSNSRSEMNVSTLELGDSALYLCASSQNPGQGWEQYFGPGTRLTVT.